The rows below give T cell receptor beta chains drawn from one sample of a study of human T cells and chemical hapten exposure. TCRdb re-called the RACE reads through MiXCR, storing one row per CDR3 protein. The data hold fewer than 90,000 distinct CDR3 sequences, with around 7% observed a single time. The material sequenced was whole blood, taken in connection with sensitization to the hapten diphenylcyclopropenone (DPC). The receptors derive from a woman aged 25 to 39 with alopecia areata. Some clones in this sample may be carry-over from other donors' samples. Each CDR3 is given with its conserved first and last residue. The order of the fields is V gene, J gene, clone size, D gene, CDR3 DNA, CDR3 protein. The D gene is left open where the match is weak. Clone size appears in some rows only: once, few, many, or a class for an expanded clone.

V: TRBV27; J: TRBJ2-7; size: -; D: TRBD1; DNA: TGTGCCAGCAGTATACAGGGGAGCAAGTCCTACGAGCAGTACTTC; CDR3: CASSIQGSKSYEQYF
V: TRBV3-1; J: TRBJ1-5; size: -; D: -; DNA: TGTGCCAGCAGCCAACAACCCAGGCTCGGTCAGCCCCAGCATTTT; CDR3: CASSQQPRLGQPQHF
V: TRBV5-1; J: TRBJ1-1; size: -; D: -; DNA: TGCGCCAGCAGCTTGAATCAGGGGAAGACTGAAGCTTTCTTT; CDR3: CASSLNQGKTEAFF
V: TRBV5-1; J: TRBJ2-5; size: many; D: -; DNA: TGCGCCAGCAGCACGGGAACCCCTAAAGAGACCCAGTACTTC; CDR3: CASSTGTPKETQYF
V: TRBV3-1; J: TRBJ2-7; size: many; D: -; DNA: TGTGCCAGCAGCCACGGGACGGGTCTCTCCTACGAGCAGTACTTC; CDR3: CASSHGTGLSYEQYF
V: TRBV6-5; J: TRBJ1-4; size: -; D: -; DNA: TGTGCCAGCAGCAATGGACAGACCACAACTAATGAAAAACTGTTTTTT; CDR3: CASSNGQTTTNEKLFF
V: TRBV20-1; J: TRBJ1-2; size: many; D: -; DNA: TGCAGTGCTAGATTTAAGACAGGCCTTTATGGCTACACCTTC; CDR3: CSARFKTGLYGYTF
V: TRBV30; J: TRBJ2-7; size: many; D: TRBD1; DNA: TGTGCCTGGAGTGACAGGGGGATCTACGAGCAGTACTTC; CDR3: CAWSDRGIYEQYF
V: TRBV2; J: TRBJ2-3; size: many; D: TRBD2; DNA: TGTGCCAGCAGTGAATTAGGGACTAGCGGGGGGAGGAGCACAGATACGCAGTATTTT; CDR3: CASSELGTSGGRSTDTQYF
V: TRBV5-1; J: TRBJ1-1; size: -; D: TRBD1; DNA: TGCGCCAGCAGGCCGGACAGGGAAGGGGGTGAAGCTTTCTTT; CDR3: CASRPDREGGEAFF
V: TRBV6-5; J: TRBJ2-7; size: many; D: -; DNA: TGTGCCAGCAGAAGGACCCAAGAGTCCTACGAGCAGTACTTC; CDR3: CASRRTQESYEQYF
V: TRBV29-1; J: TRBJ1-5; size: many; D: -; DNA: TGCAGCGTTGGGGCAGGGAATCAGCCCCAGCATTTT; CDR3: CSVGAGNQPQHF
V: TRBV2; J: TRBJ1-2; size: -; D: -; DNA: TGTGCCAGCAGTGGCGGGGGAGCCTACATCCATGGCTACACCTTC; CDR3: CASSGGGAYIHGYTF
V: TRBV6-5; J: TRBJ2-3; size: -; D: -; DNA: TGTGCCAGCAGTTACGGAAGGGAGACAGATACGCAGTATTTT; CDR3: CASSYGRETDTQYF
V: TRBV6-5; J: TRBJ1-3; size: -; D: TRBD1; DNA: TGTGCCAGCAGACAGGGGGCTGGAAACACCATATATTTT; CDR3: CASRQGAGNTIYF
V: TRBV7-7; J: TRBJ1-1; size: many; D: -; DNA: TGTGCTAGCAGCTTATCAGAGAACACTGAAGCTTTCTTT; CDR3: CASSLSENTEAFF
V: TRBV5-4; J: TRBJ1-1; size: few; D: -; DNA: TGTGCCAGCAGCTTGGTAGGCTCGGCGGGGGGGGAAGCTTTCTTT; CDR3: CASSLVGSAGGEAFF
V: TRBV5-1; J: TRBJ2-3; size: many; D: -; DNA: TGCGCCAGCAGCTTGGCCGCGGGAATTCCAGATACGCAGTATTTT; CDR3: CASSLAAGIPDTQYF
V: TRBV5-1; J: TRBJ1-2; size: many; D: -; DNA: TGCGCCAGCAGCTTGGTGGCAGGGGCTAACTATGGCTACACCTTC; CDR3: CASSLVAGANYGYTF
V: TRBV6-1; J: TRBJ2-7; size: many; D: TRBD1; DNA: TGTGCCAGCGGGACAGGGGGAACCCCGTGGGAGCAGTACTTC; CDR3: CASGTGGTPWEQYF
V: TRBV18; J: TRBJ1-2; size: -; D: -; DNA: TGTGCCAGCTCACCAGAACCAGGGGCCTATGGCTACACCTTC; CDR3: CASSPEPGAYGYTF
V: TRBV5-1; J: TRBJ1-1; size: many; D: -; DNA: TGCGCCAGCAGCTTACAGATGAACACTGAAGCTTTCTTT; CDR3: CASSLQMNTEAFF
V: TRBV29-1; J: TRBJ1-1; size: many; D: -; DNA: TGCAGCGTTGGGTTCAGGCAGAACACTGAAGCTTTCTTT; CDR3: CSVGFRQNTEAFF
V: TRBV20-1; J: TRBJ2-1; size: -; D: -; DNA: TGCAGTGCTAGAGAGGGAATACGGGGGAATGAGCAGTTCTTC; CDR3: CSAREGIRGNEQFF
V: TRBV12-3/TRBV12-4; J: TRBJ2-3; size: few; D: TRBD2; DNA: TGTGCCAGCAGTTTAAGCGGGGTCTCAGATACGCAGTATTTT; CDR3: CASSLSGVSDTQYF
V: TRBV20-1; J: TRBJ1-5; size: many; D: -; DNA: TGCAGTGCTAGCGTCTCGGGGGCAGGCAATCAGCCCCAGCATTTT; CDR3: CSASVSGAGNQPQHF
V: TRBV10-3; J: TRBJ1-2; size: many; D: -; DNA: TGTGCCATCAGTGAGTCGACAACTGGCTACACCTTC; CDR3: CAISESTTGYTF
V: TRBV20-1; J: TRBJ2-7; size: few; D: TRBD2; DNA: TGCAGTGCTCGCACGGTGGCTAGCGGAACCTACGAGCAGTACTTC; CDR3: CSARTVASGTYEQYF
V: TRBV5-6; J: TRBJ1-1; size: many; D: -; DNA: TGTGCCAGCAGTCGCGGGACACCGAACACTGAAGCTTTCTTT; CDR3: CASSRGTPNTEAFF
V: TRBV2; J: TRBJ1-6; size: -; D: -; DNA: TGTGCCAGCAGTGAAGAGACAAAAAGCTCCTATAATTCACCCCTCAACTTT; CDR3: CASSEETKSSYNSPLNF
V: TRBV20-1; J: TRBJ2-7; size: many; D: -; DNA: TGCAGTGCTAGGGGTCCGGCAGGAACCTACGAGCAGTACTTC; CDR3: CSARGPAGTYEQYF
V: TRBV21-1; J: TRBJ2-1; size: many; D: -; DNA: TGTGCCAGCAGCAGATGGACAGGTCCATTCAATGAGCAGTTCTTC; CDR3: CASSRWTGPFNEQFF
V: TRBV4-1; J: TRBJ2-7; size: many; D: -; DNA: TGCGCCAGCAGCCAAGGGGGATTTAGACAGGCCCTACACGAGCAGTACTTC; CDR3: CASSQGGFRQALHEQYF
V: TRBV13; J: TRBJ2-7; size: many; D: TRBD1; DNA: TGTGCCAGCAGCTCCGACAGGGCGAACTACGAGCAGTACTTC; CDR3: CASSSDRANYEQYF
V: TRBV12-3/TRBV12-4; J: TRBJ1-1; size: many; D: -; DNA: TGTGCCAGCAGTTTCGGGTTTAGAGATTCCACTGAAGCTTTCTTT; CDR3: CASSFGFRDSTEAFF
V: TRBV2; J: TRBJ2-1; size: many; D: -; DNA: TGTGCCAGCAGTGAAGGCAGGGCATATGACAATGAGCAGTTCTTC; CDR3: CASSEGRAYDNEQFF
V: TRBV5-6; J: TRBJ2-1; size: many; D: -; DNA: TGTGCCAGCAGCTTGTTAGGGACCTTTTCCTACAATGAGCAGTTCTTC; CDR3: CASSLLGTFSYNEQFF
V: TRBV3-1; J: TRBJ2-5; size: many; D: TRBD2; DNA: TGTGCCAGCAGCCCTGGACTAGCGGGGGCCGAAGAGACCCAGTACTTC; CDR3: CASSPGLAGAEETQYF
V: TRBV5-4; J: TRBJ2-3; size: many; D: -; DNA: TGTGCCAGCAGCTTGGACACAGATACGCAGTATTTT; CDR3: CASSLDTDTQYF
V: TRBV29-1; J: TRBJ2-3; size: many; D: TRBD2; DNA: TGCAGCACTGCCGATCCGGGACTAGCTTTCACAGATACGCAGTATTTT; CDR3: CSTADPGLAFTDTQYF
V: TRBV29-1; J: TRBJ2-5; size: -; D: -; DNA: TGCAGCGTTGCCCCAGGAGAAGAGACCCAGTACTTC; CDR3: CSVAPGEETQYF